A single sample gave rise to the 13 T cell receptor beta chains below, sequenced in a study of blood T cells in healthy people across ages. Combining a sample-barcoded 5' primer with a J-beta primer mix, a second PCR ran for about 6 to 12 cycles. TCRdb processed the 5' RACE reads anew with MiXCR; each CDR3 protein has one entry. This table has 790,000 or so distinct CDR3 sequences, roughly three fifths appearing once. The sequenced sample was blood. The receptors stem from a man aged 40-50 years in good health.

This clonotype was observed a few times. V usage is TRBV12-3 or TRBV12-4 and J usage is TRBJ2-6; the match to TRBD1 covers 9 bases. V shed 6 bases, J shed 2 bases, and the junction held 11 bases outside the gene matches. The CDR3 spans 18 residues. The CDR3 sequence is CASRSRQGGRTGANVLTF. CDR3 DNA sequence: TGTGCCAGCAGATCTCGACAGGGGGGTAGAACTGGGGCCAACGTCCTGACTTTC.

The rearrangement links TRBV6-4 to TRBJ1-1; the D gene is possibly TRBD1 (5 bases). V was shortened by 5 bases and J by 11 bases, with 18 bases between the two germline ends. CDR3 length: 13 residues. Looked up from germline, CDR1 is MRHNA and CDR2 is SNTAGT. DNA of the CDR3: TGTGCCAGCAGTCCCGGGGCTCAAAGGATGGCTTTCTTT. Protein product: CASSPGAQRMAFF.

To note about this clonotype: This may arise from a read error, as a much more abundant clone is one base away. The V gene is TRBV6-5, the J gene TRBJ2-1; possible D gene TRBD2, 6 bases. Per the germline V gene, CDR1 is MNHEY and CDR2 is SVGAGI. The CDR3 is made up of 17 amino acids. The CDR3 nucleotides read TGTGCCAGCAGTCACTCCGCCCCGGGACTGTCCGTCCATGAGCAGTTCTTC. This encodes CASSHSAPGLSVHEQFF.

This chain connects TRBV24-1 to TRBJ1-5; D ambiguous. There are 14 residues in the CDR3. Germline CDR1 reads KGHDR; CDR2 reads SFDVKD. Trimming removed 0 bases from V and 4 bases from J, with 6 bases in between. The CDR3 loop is CATSDLYGNQPQHF. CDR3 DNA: TGTGCCACCAGTGATTTGTACGGGAATCAGCCCCAGCATTTT.

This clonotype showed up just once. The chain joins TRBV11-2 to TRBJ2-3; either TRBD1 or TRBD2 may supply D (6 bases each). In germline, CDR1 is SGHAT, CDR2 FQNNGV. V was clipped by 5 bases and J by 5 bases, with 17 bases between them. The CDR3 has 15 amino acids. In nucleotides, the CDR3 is TGTGCCAGCAGCCGCGTGGGGGGCACACAAGATACGCAGTATTTT. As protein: CASSRVGGTQDTQYF.

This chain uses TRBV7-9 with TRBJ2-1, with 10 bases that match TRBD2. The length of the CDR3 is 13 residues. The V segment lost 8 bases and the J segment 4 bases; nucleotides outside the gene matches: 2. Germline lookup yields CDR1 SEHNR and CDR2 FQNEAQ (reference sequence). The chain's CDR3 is CASDSGRYNEQFF. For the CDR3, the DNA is TGTGCCAGCGATAGCGGGAGGTACAATGAGCAGTTCTTC.

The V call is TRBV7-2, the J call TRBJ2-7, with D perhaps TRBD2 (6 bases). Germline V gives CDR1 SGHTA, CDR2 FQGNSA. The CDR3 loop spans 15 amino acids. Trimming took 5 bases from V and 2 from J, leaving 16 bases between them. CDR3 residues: CASSPRPGGAYEQYF. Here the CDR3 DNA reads TGTGCCAGCAGCCCCCGTCCCGGGGGTGCCTACGAGCAGTACTTC.

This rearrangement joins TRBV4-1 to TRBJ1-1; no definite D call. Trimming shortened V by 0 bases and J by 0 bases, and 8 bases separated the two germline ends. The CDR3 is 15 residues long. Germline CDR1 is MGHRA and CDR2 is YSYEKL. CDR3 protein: CASSQENSMNTEAFF. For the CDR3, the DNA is TGCGCCAGCAGCCAAGAAAACAGCATGAACACTGAAGCTTTCTTT.

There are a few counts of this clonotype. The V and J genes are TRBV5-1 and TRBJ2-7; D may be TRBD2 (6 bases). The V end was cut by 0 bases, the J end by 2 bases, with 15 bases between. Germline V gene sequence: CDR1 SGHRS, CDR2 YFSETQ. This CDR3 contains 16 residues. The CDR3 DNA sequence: TGCGCCAGCAGCTTGGACCGGGACTCCGACACCTACGAGCAGTACTTC. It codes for CASSLDRDSDTYEQYF.

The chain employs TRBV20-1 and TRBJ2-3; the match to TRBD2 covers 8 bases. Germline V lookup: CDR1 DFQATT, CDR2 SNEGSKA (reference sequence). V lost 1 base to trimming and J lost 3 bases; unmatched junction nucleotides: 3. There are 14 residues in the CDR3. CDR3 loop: CSARGGTRTDTQYF. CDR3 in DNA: TGCAGTGCTAGAGGTGGGACTAGGACAGATACGCAGTATTTT.

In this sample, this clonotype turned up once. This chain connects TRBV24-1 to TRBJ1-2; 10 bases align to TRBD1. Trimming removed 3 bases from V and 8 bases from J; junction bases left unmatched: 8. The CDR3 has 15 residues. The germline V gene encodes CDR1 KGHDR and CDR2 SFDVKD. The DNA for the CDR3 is TGTGCCACCAGTGATCGCGACAGGGGGCAGTGGGGCTACACCTTC. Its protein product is CATSDRDRGQWGYTF.

CDR3 sequence reads: CASSPGQPNNYGYTF. The CDR3 DNA is TGTGCCAGCAGCCCAGGACAGCCGAATAACTATGGCTACACCTTC. J is TRBJ1-2 and V is TRBV5-4; a possible D gene is TRBD1 (6 bases). Germline V CDR1 and CDR2: SGHNT, YYREEE (reference sequence). Trimming left V 4 bases short and J 1 base short, with 14 bases between. CDR3 length: 15 residues.

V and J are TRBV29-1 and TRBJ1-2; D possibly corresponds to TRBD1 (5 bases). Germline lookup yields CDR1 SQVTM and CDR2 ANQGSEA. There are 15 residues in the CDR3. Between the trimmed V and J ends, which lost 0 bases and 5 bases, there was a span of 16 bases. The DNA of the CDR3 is TGCAGCGTTGAAGATAGAGCTCTTGGGGGTTATGGCTACACCTTC. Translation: CSVEDRALGGYGYTF.